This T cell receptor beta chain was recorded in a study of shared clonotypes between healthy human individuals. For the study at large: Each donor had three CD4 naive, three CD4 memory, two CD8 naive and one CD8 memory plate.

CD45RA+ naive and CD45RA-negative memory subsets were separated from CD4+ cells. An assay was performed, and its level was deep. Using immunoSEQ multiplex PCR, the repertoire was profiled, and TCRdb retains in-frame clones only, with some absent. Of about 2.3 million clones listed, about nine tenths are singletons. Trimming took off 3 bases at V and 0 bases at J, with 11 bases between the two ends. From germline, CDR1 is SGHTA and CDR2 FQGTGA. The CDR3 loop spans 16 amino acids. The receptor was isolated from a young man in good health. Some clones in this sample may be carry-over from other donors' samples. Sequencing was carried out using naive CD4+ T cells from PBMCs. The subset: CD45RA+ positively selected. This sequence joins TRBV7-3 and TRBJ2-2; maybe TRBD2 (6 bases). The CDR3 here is CASSLEGTTNTGELFF. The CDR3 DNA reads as TGTGCCAGCAGCTTGGAGGGGACCACGAACACCGGGGAGCTGTTTTTT.